This T cell receptor (beta chain) comes out of a study of shared clonotypes between healthy human individuals. CDR1 and CDR2 (germline): LGHNA, YSLEER. V dropped 1 base and J dropped 4 bases, with 13 bases sitting between them. The CDR3 has 15 amino acids. In this sample, this clone turned up a few times. Clones were sequenced by immunoSEQ multiplex PCR, and TCRdb holds only the in-frame ones, with some missing. Of about 980,000 clones in the sample, 70% to 85% are singletons; the top ten hold about 1.5%. Specimen: memory CD4+ T cells sorted from blood. Regarding subset: CD45RA-negative fraction. The rearrangement joins TRBV4-3 to TRBJ1-1, with D uncertain. The receptor was isolated from a man between 18 and 35 years old in good health. The CDR3 here is CASSQAGRASTEAFF. CDR3 DNA sequence: TGCGCCAGCAGCCAAGCCGGCAGAGCAAGCACTGAAGCTTTCTTT.